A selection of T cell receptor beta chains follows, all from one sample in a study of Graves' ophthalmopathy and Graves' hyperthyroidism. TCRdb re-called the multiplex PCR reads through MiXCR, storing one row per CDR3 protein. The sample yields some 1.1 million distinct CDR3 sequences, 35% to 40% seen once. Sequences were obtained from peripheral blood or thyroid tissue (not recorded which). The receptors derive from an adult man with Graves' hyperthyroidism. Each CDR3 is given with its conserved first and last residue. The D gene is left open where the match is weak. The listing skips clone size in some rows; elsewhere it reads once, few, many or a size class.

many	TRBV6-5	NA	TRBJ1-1	TGTGCCAGCTTTGACACTGAAGCTTTCTTT	CASFDTEAFF
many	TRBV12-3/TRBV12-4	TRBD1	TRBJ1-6	TGTGCCAGCACTCAGGACAGGGTTAATTCACCCCTCCACTTT	CASTQDRVNSPLHF
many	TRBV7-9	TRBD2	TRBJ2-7	TGTGCCAGCAGCATCCTGGCGGGAGGGCTCTACGAGCAGTACTTC	CASSILAGGLYEQYF
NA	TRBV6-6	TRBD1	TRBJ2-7	TGTGCCAGCAGTTCCCTCGGGACAGGGCCCTACGAGCAGTACTTC	CASSSLGTGPYEQYF
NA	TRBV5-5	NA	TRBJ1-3	TGTGCCAGCAGCTTGGTATTTCCTCCTTCGGCACACACCATATATTTT	CASSLVFPPSAHTIYF
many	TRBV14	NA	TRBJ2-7	TGTGCCAGCAGCCGACGACAGGTGACCCACGAGCAGTACTTC	CASSRRQVTHEQYF
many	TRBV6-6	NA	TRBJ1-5	TGTGCCAGCAGTTACTCCCTCGTGGCATACCAGCATTTT	CASSYSLVAYQHF
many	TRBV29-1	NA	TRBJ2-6	TGCAGCGTTGGAAAGATTACGTCCTCTGGGGCCAACGTCCTGACTTTC	CSVGKITSSGANVLTF
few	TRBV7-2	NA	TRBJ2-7	TGTGCCAGCAGCTTGGGGACACGGCCTTCGAGTTACGAGCAGTACTTC	CASSLGTRPSSYEQYF
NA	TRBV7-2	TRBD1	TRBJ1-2	TGTGCCAGCAGCATGTCACAGGGGGAACTCTACACCTTC	CASSMSQGELYTF
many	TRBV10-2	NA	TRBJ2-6	TGCGCCAGCAGTGAGTCACTCGCGGGTTCTTCTGGGGCCAACGTCCTGACTTTC	CASSESLAGSSGANVLTF
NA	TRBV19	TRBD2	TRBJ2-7	TGTGCCAGTAGTATTAACAAGCGGGGGAGTCCTGTAATGTACGAGCAGTACTTC	CASSINKRGSPVMYEQYF
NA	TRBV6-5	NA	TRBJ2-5	TGTGCCAGCAGTCGTCCTACAGGGACCCAAGAGACCCAGTACTTC	CASSRPTGTQETQYF
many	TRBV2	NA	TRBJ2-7	TGTGCCAGCAGTGAAGTTCGGGGACCGATTTCCTACGAGCAGTACTTC	CASSEVRGPISYEQYF
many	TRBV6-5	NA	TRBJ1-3	TGTGCCAGCAGTCGGGGTGGGAGCTCTGGAAACACCATATATTTT	CASSRGGSSGNTIYF
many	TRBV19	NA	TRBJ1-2	TGTGCCAGTAGGCTGACAGGTCGGGGCTACACCTTC	CASRLTGRGYTF
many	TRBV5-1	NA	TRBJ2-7	TGCGCCAGCAGCTCCTCACAGGGCCTCGGCGAGCAGTACTTC	CASSSSQGLGEQYF
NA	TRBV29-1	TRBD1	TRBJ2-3	TGCAGCGTAGATATTGGACAGGGGGTTCGCACAGATACGCAGTATTTT	CSVDIGQGVRTDTQYF
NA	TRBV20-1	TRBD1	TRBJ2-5	TGCAGTGCTAGCCTACTCAGGGAGGACAGGGAAAAAACCCAGTACTTC	CSASLLREDREKTQYF
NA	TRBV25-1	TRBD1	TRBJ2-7	TGTGCCAGCAGTCCCCCTGACAGGGGGCACTCCTACGAGCAGTACTTC	CASSPPDRGHSYEQYF
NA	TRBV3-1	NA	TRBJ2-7	TGTGCCAGCAGCCAAGAGGGATTCTACGGGCAGTACTTC	CASSQEGFYGQYF
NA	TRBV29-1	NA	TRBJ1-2	TGCAGCTTAGCCCTCGGGGACAACTATGGCTACACCTTC	CSLALGDNYGYTF
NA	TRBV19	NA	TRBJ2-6	TGTGCCAGTAGCCTATACCGGAGGGGGACGAACACTGAAGCTTTC	CASSLYRRGTNTEAF